Reported below is one TCR beta chain. What it recognizes is unknown. The sample originates from a study of T cell repertoires in cytomegalovirus infection. MiXCR was run by TCRdb on the reads, yielding one entry per CDR3 protein. The sample includes approximately 600,000 distinct CDR3 sequences, just under 40% of them seen just once. The specimen was cultured PBMCs, collected from culture after CMV antigen stimulation. The sequence was collected from a human donor in good health (CMV status not recorded). Some clones in this sample may be carry-over from other donors' samples.

CDR3 in amino acids: CASTFAGLALVSTDTQYF. CDR3 nucleotides: TGTGCCAGCACCTTTGCTGGCCTAGCGCTGGTGAGCACAGATACGCAGTATTTT. This chain uses TRBV7-9 with TRBJ2-3; possible D gene TRBD2, 6 bases. Germline CDR1 SEHNR, CDR2 FQNEAQ (reference sequence). This CDR3 comprises 18 residues. The V and J ends lost 7 bases and 0 bases respectively, with 23 bases between them.